These T cell receptor beta chains were read from a single sample in a study of blood T cell repertoires in COVID-19. Here immunoSEQ multiplex PCR was the method, and the copy in TCRdb shows in-frame clones only, minus some. The sample records more than 200,000 clones, around 88% being singletons. Sequencing was carried out using peripheral blood. These receptor sequences come from a man older than 75 with acute or convalescent COVID-19. Each CDR3 is given with its conserved first and last residue. A D gene is named only where the DNA matches it firmly. Only part of the rows carry a size: once, few, many, or a class if the clone is expanded.

>TRBD1|TRBV6-5|TRBJ1-4|once
TGTGCCAGCAGTTTCGCCGGGACAGGGGGTGAAAAACTGTTTTTT
CASSFAGTGGEKLFF
>-|TRBV6-5|TRBJ2-2|-
TGTGCCAGCAGTTTCAGGGGACTATTCGGGGAGCTGTTTTTT
CASSFRGLFGELFF
>TRBD1|TRBV7-9|TRBJ2-7|-
TGTGCCAGCAGTCTCTCCGGGACAGGGGTCGAGCAGTACTTC
CASSLSGTGVEQYF
>-|TRBV2|TRBJ1-1|-
TGTGCCAGCAGTGTGGAGGGGATGAACACTGAAGCTTTCTTT
CASSVEGMNTEAFF
>TRBD1|TRBV7-9|TRBJ1-4|-
TGTGCCAGCAGCTTAATGACGGGACAGGGAGGTGAAAAACTGTTTTTT
CASSLMTGQGGEKLFF
>TRBD2|TRBV2|TRBJ2-7|-
TGTGCCAGCTGGACTAGCGGGTGGCCGGAAGCTCAGTACTTC
CASWTSGWPEAQYF
>TRBD2|TRBV5-5|TRBJ2-5|-
TGTGCCAGCAGCTTGTGGGGGGTTAGCGGGAGAAGCCAAGAGACCCAGTACTTC
CASSLWGVSGRSQETQYF
>-|TRBV14|TRBJ1-6|-
TGTGCCAGCAGCCGACAAAGAAATTCACCCCTCCACTTT
CASSRQRNSPLHF
>-|TRBV2|TRBJ1-2|-
TGTGCCAGCAGTGAACTGAGTTATGGCTACACCTTC
CASSELSYGYTF
>-|TRBV28|TRBJ1-2|-
TGTGCCAGCAGTCCTAACGGGTATGGCTACACCTTC
CASSPNGYGYTF
>-|TRBV3-1/TRBV3-2|TRBJ1-4|-
TGTGCCAGCAGCCAAGACGGCCGAGGAGGCCGGGGAGGACTGTTTTTT
CASSQDGRGGRGGLFF
>TRBD2|TRBV4-3|TRBJ2-2|-
TGCGCCAGCAGCCACACCCGAGGCGGGGGGAACACCGGGGAGCTGTTTTTT
CASSHTRGGGNTGELFF
>-|TRBV5-6|TRBJ2-3|-
TGTGCCAGCAGCTTGGTTGCAGGGGCTCGTACAGATACGCAGTATTTT
CASSLVAGARTDTQYF
>TRBD2|TRBV9|TRBJ2-1|-
TGTGCCAGCAGCGGACGGACTAGCGGGGGTTCCTACAATGAGCAGTTCTTC
CASSGRTSGGSYNEQFF
>-|TRBV5-1|TRBJ1-1|-
TGCGCCAGCAGCCAACGGACAGAGGTCAGGAACACTGAAGCTTTCTTT
CASSQRTEVRNTEAFF
>-|TRBV5-1|TRBJ2-4|-
TGCGCCAGCAGCTTCGGGCAGGGCATTCAGTACTTC
CASSFGQGIQYF
>TRBD1|TRBV18|TRBJ1-4|-
TGTGCCAGCTCACCACCGAACAGGGGGGATAATGAAAAACTGTTTTTT
CASSPPNRGDNEKLFF